These 19 T cell receptor beta chains came from one sample sequenced in a study of T cell repertoires in cytomegalovirus infection. TCRdb processed the reads anew with MiXCR; each CDR3 protein has one entry. Among roughly 720,000 distinct CDR3 sequences listed, 35% to 45% were seen once. The specimen was PBMCs. These receptors originate from a human donor in good health (CMV status not recorded). Some clones in this sample may be carry-over from other donors' samples.

About this clonotype itself: One end of the junction varies from germline; a read error may be responsible. The chain couples TRBV25-1 to TRBJ1-1, with D unresolved. The CDR3 loop spans 13 amino acids. CDR1 is MGHDK, CDR2 SYGVNS, per germline. The CDR3 DNA follows: TGTGCCAGCACGGGCCGTAAATGGACTGAAGCTTTATTT. Its translation: CASTGRKWTEALF.

The chain recombines TRBV29-1 with TRBJ2-7; D not resolved. The CDR3 extends over 11 amino acids. CDR1 is SQVTM, CDR2 ANQGSEA, per germline. The V end lost 7 bases, the J end lost 0 bases, and 7 bases lay between the germline ends. The CDR3 nucleotides read TGCAGCGCCAGGAACTCCTACGAGCAGTACTTC. This encodes CSARNSYEQYF.

Ten or more counts support this clonotype. This sequence joins TRBV6-1 and TRBJ2-2; 11 bases are a match to TRBD1. V trimming: 9 bases; J trimming: 1 base; junction bases outside the gene matches: 1. The CDR3 runs 14 residues. CDR1 is MNHNS, CDR2 SASEGT, per germline. This chain's CDR3 is CASGTGGNTGELFF. The CDR3 DNA is TGTGCCAGTGGGACAGGGGGGAACACCGGGGAGCTGTTTTTT.

V and J are TRBV28 and TRBJ2-1, with D possibly matching TRBD1 (6 bases). The CDR3 has 18 amino acids. Trimming took off 1 base at V and 8 bases at J, with 24 bases between the two ends. CDR1 MDHEN and CDR2 SYDVKM come from the germline V gene. The CDR3 region is CASSLYIRGDNEGDEQFF. The DNA of the CDR3 is TGTGCCAGCAGTTTATATATTCGAGGGGACAACGAGGGCGATGAGCAGTTCTTC.

This chain uses TRBV2 with TRBJ1-1; TRBD1 matches at 8 bases. The CDR3 runs 11 residues. CDR1 and CDR2 from the germline V gene are SNHLY and FYNNEI. With V trimmed by 10 bases and J by 7 bases, 5 bases remained unmatched. DNA for the CDR3: TGTGCCACCCCCGGACAGGGTGAAGCTTTCTTT. This gives the protein CATPGQGEAFF.

This clonotype was seen a handful of times. The chain carries TRBV19 and TRBJ2-1; D is possibly TRBD2 (6 bases). Trimming cost V 6 bases and J 6 bases, with 15 bases left between them. Germline loops: CDR1 LNHDA, CDR2 SQIVND (reference sequence). The length of the CDR3 is 14 residues. Written as DNA, the CDR3 is TGTGCCAGTAGGCTATCAACTAGCAGCAATGAGCAGTTCTTC. Protein product: CASRLSTSSNEQFF.

Worth noting for this clonotype: This may be a read error, as it is one base from a much larger clone. V and J are TRBV7-3 and TRBJ2-5; 8 nucleotides align to TRBD1. Germline loops: CDR1 SGHTA, CDR2 FQGTGA. The CDR3 consists of 14 residues. As DNA, the CDR3 is TGTGCCAGCAGCCCCAGGGGGCACGGGGAGACCCAGTCCTTC. Protein sequence: CASSPRGHGETQSF.

The chain joins TRBV7-2 to TRBJ2-4, with 8 bases fitting TRBD1. The CDR3 has 15 residues. Looked up from germline, CDR1 is SGHTA and CDR2 is FQGNSA. V gave up 5 bases and J gave up 7 bases; unmatched junction bases: 10. The chain's CDR3 is CASSLRTGLGNIQYF. In DNA form, the CDR3 reads TGTGCCAGCAGCCTCAGGACAGGGCTGGGTAACATTCAGTACTTC.

This clonotype was detected a few times. This sequence joins TRBV15 and TRBJ2-5; TRBD2 might be the D (6 bases). The germline gives CDR1 LNHNV, CDR2 YYDKDF (reference sequence). The V end lost 3 bases, the J end lost 3 bases, and 14 bases lay between the germline ends. The length of the CDR3 is 15 residues. The CDR3 is CATSRMGGTKETQYF. CDR3 DNA sequence: TGTGCCACCAGCAGGATGGGCGGGACCAAAGAGACCCAGTACTTC.

This clonotype was picked up a small number of times. The gene calls are TRBV28 and TRBJ1-2; no clear D gene. The CDR3 extends over 15 amino acids. The germline CDR1 and CDR2 sequences are MDHEN and SYDVKM. Deletions cut 3 bases from V and 4 bases from J, with 15 bases between. Here the CDR3 DNA reads TGTGCCAGCAGTTTCCCCACAGCCCATGGCTATGGCTACACCTTC. Amino acid sequence: CASSFPTAHGYGYTF.

This clonotype has more than one count but fewer than ten. Compared with germline, one end of the junction differs, possibly owing to a read error. The rearrangement joins TRBV19 to TRBJ1-2; D remains unclear. CDR1 is LNHDA, CDR2 SQIVND, per germline (reference sequence). CDR3 length equals 13 residues. The DNA for the CDR3 is TGTGCCAGTAGTATAGGACTACAGAGCAGACGCCACTTC. It translates to CASSIGLQSRRHF.

The chain has TRBV6-1 and TRBJ2-4; D might be TRBD1 or TRBD2, each matching 6 bases. V was clipped by 5 bases and J by 6 bases, with 14 bases between them. Germline CDR1 reads MNHNS; CDR2 reads SASEGT. The CDR3 loop spans 14 amino acids. The CDR3 coding sequence is TGTGCCAGCAGTTTCGCTAAGGGGGGAAACATTCAGTACTTC. As protein: CASSFAKGGNIQYF.

A few counts support this clonotype. The chain links TRBV6-2 or TRBV6-3 to TRBJ2-3, with D tentatively TRBD2 (6 bases). V gave up 6 bases and J gave up 0 bases, with 22 bases separating them. Germline V gene lookup returns CDR1 MNHEY and CDR2 SVGEGT. CDR3 length: 18 amino acids. The CDR3 sequence is CASSLKPFLARSTDTQYF. The CDR3 DNA is TGTGCCAGCAGCCTAAAACCGTTCCTAGCGCGGAGCACAGATACGCAGTATTTT.

The CDR3: CASSIQQNYGYTF. DNA for the CDR3: TGTGCCAGTAGTATTCAACAGAACTATGGCTACACCTTC. V is TRBV19 and J is TRBJ1-2, with no clear D. V was trimmed by 3 bases and J by 2 bases, leaving 7 bases between them. Germline V gene sequence: CDR1 LNHDA, CDR2 SQIVND (reference sequence). This CDR3 contains 13 residues.

CDR3 nucleotides: TGCAGTGCTAGTAAGCAGGGCAGTACAGATACGCAGTATTTT. Translated, it gives CSASKQGSTDTQYF. The chain is built from TRBV20-1 and TRBJ2-3; D might be TRBD1 (5 bases). CDR1 and CDR2 from the germline V gene are DFQATT and SNEGSKA (reference sequence). The CDR3 length is 14 residues. The ends were cut back, 3 bases at V and 3 bases at J, with 13 bases in the middle.

The genes are TRBV4-1 and TRBJ2-1, with 10 bases aligning to TRBD2. Looked up from germline, CDR1 is MGHRA and CDR2 is YSYEKL. CDR3 length: 18 amino acids. J was trimmed by 4 bases and V by 3 bases; bases with no gene match: 12. The CDR3 reads CASSHPVAGGLPYNEQFF. For the CDR3, the DNA is TGCGCCAGCAGCCATCCCGTAGCGGGAGGACTACCTTACAATGAGCAGTTCTTC.

V is TRBV20-1 and J is TRBJ2-5, with no clear D. V was clipped by 0 bases and J by 2 bases, with 13 bases between them. Germline lookup yields CDR1 DFQATT and CDR2 SNEGSKA (reference sequence). The CDR3 totals 15 residues. CDR3 nucleotide sequence: TGCAGTGCTAGAGATCAAAGGTGCCAACAAGAGACCCAGTACTTC. It translates to CSARDQRCQQETQYF.

The rearrangement links TRBV27 to TRBJ1-5, with 8 nucleotides matching TRBD1. The germline V gene has CDR1 MNHEY and CDR2 SMNVEV (reference sequence). The CDR3 length is 15 residues. V gave up 2 bases and J gave up 6 bases; unmatched junction bases: 6. The CDR3 loop reads CASSLTQGAGQPQHF. The CDR3 DNA reads TGTGCCAGCAGTTTAACCCAGGGGGCCGGTCAGCCCCAGCATTTT.

The chain joins TRBV5-6 to TRBJ1-3; D is unresolved. The CDR3 spans 16 residues. V was clipped by 2 bases and J by 2 bases, with 14 bases between them. CDR1 is SGHDT, CDR2 YYEEEE, per germline. The CDR3 region is CASSFGRLAPGNTIYF. As DNA, the CDR3 is TGTGCCAGCAGCTTTGGACGGTTGGCCCCTGGAAACACCATATATTTT.